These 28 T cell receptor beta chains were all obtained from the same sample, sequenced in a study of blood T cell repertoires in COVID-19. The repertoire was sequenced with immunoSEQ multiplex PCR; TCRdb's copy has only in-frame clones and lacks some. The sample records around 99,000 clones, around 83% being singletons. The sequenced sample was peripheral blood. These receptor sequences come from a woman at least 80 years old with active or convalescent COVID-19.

The CDR3 nucleotides are TGTGCCAGCAGTTCGAAAGCCGCCGACAGGTACAATGAGCAGTTCTTC. It codes for CASSSKAADRYNEQFF. The chain has TRBV28 and TRBJ2-1; weak D call: TRBD1 (6 bases). CDR3 length equals 16 residues. The germline CDR1 and CDR2 sequences are MDHEN and SYDVKM. V gave up 4 bases and J gave up 4 bases, with 17 bases separating them.

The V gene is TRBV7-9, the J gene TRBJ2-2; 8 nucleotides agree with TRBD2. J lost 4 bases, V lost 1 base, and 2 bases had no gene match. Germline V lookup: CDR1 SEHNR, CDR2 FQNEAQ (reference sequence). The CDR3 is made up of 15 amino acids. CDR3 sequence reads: CASSLGLAGTGELFF. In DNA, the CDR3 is TGTGCCAGCAGCTTAGGGCTAGCGGGCACCGGGGAGCTGTTTTTT.

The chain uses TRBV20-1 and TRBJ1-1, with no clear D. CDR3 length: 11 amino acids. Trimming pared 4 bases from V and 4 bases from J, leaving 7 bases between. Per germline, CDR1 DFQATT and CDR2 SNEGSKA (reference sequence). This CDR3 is CSAIGLTEAFF. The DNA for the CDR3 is TGCAGTGCTATTGGGCTCACTGAAGCTTTCTTT.

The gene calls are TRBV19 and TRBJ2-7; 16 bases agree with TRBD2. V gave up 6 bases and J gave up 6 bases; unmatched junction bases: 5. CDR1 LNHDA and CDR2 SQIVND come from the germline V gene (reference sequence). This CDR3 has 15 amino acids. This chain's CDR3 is CASRLGTSGRGEQYF. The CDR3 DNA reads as TGTGCCAGTAGACTAGGGACTAGCGGGAGGGGCGAGCAGTACTTC.

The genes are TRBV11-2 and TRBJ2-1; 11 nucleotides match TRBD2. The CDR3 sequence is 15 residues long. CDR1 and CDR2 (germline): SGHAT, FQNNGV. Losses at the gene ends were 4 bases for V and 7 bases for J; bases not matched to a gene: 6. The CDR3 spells CASSSMASGRNEQFF. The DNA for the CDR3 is TGTGCCAGCAGCTCAATGGCTAGCGGGAGGAATGAGCAGTTCTTC.

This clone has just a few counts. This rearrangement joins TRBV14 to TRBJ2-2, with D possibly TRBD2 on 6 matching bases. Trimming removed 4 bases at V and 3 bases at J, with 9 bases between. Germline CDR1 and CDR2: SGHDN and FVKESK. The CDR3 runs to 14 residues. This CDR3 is CASSRGLHTGELFF. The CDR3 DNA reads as TGTGCCAGCAGCCGGGGACTTCACACCGGGGAGCTGTTTTTT.

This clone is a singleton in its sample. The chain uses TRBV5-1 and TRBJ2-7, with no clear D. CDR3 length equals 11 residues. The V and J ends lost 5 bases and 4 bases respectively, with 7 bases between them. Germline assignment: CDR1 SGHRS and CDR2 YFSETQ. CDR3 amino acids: CASRRAYEQYF. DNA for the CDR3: TGCGCCAGCAGGAGAGCGTACGAGCAGTACTTC.

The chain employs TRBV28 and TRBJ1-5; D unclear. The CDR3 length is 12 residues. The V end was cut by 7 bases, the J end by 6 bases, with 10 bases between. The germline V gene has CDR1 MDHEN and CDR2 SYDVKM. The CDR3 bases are TGTGCCAGCACCGCCCCAGGTCAGCCCCAGCATTTT. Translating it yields CASTAPGQPQHF.

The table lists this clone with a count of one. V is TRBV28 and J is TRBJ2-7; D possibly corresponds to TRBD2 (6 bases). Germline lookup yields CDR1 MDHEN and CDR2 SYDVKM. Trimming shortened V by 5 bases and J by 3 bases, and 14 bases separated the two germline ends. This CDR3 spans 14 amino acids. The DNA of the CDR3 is TGTGCCAGCAGTCCACCGGGAGATTACTACGAGCAGTACTTC. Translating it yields CASSPPGDYYEQYF.

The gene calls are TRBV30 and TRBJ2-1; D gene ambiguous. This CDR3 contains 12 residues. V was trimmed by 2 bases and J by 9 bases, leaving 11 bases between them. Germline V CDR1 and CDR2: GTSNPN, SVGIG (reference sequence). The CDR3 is CAWSKMVGEQFF. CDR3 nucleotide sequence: TGTGCCTGGAGTAAGATGGTCGGTGAGCAGTTCTTC.

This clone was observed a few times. The CDR3 reads CASSPPGYQAFF. The CDR3 nucleotides read TGTGCCAGCTCACCCCCCGGGTATCAGGCTTTCTTT. The chain joins TRBV18 to TRBJ1-1; D gene uncertain. CDR1 and CDR2 (germline): KGHSH, LQKENI. The CDR3 runs to 12 residues. The V and J ends lost 3 bases and 11 bases respectively, with 13 bases between them.

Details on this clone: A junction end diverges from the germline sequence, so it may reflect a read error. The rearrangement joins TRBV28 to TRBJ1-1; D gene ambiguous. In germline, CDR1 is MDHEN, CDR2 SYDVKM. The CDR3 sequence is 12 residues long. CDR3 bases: TGTGCCAGCAGTTTAGGAGGAGGGCCAATCCTTTTT. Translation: CASSLGGGPILF.

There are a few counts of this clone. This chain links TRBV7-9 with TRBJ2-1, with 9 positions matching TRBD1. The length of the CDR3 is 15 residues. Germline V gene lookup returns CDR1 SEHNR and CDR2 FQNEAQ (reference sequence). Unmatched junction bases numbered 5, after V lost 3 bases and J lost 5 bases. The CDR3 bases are TGTGCCAGCAGCTTGGGGGGGACAGGGAACAATGAGCAGTTCTTC. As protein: CASSLGGTGNNEQFF.

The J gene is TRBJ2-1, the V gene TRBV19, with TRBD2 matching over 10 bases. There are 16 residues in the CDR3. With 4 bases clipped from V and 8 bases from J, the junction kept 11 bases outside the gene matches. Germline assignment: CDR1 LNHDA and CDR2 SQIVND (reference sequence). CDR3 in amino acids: CASSKASGSEGYEQFF. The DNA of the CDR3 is TGTGCCAGTAGTAAGGCTAGCGGGAGCGAAGGGTATGAGCAGTTCTTC.

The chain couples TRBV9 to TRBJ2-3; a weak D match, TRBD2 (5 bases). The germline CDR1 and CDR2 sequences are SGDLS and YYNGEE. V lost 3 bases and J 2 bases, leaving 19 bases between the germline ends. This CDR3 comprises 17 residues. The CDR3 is CASSGASRRASTDTQYF. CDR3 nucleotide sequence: TGTGCCAGCAGCGGGGCAAGTAGGCGGGCTTCCACAGATACGCAGTATTTT.

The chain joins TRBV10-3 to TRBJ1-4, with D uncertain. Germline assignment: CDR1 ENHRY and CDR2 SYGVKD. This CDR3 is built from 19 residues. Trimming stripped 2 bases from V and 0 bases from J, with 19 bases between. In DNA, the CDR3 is TGTGCCATCAGTGAGCCTACGTCCGGAGGATCCTCAACTAATGAAAAACTGTTTTTT. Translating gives CAISEPTSGGSSTNEKLFF.

CDR3 region: CASSLQMDEKLFF. The CDR3 DNA reads as TGTGCCAGCAGTTTACAGATGGATGAAAAACTGTTTTTT. The gene calls are TRBV12-3 or TRBV12-4 and TRBJ1-4; D unclear. The CDR3 is 13 residues long. V was pared by 2 bases and J by 6 bases, with 7 bases between.

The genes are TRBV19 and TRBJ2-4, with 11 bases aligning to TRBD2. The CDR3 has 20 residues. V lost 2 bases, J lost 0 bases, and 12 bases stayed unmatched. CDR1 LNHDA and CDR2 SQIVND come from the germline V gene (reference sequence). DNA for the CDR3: TGTGCCAGTAGTATATTGGAGGGGACTAGCGGCCATTTAGCCAAAAACATTCAGTACTTC. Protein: CASSILEGTSGHLAKNIQYF.

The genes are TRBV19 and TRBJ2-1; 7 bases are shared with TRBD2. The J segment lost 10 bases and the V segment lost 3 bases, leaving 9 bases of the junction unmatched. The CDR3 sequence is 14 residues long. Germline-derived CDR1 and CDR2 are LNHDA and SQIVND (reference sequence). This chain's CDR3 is CASSMRERFREQFF. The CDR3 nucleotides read TGTGCCAGTAGTATGCGGGAGCGTTTTCGAGAGCAGTTCTTC.

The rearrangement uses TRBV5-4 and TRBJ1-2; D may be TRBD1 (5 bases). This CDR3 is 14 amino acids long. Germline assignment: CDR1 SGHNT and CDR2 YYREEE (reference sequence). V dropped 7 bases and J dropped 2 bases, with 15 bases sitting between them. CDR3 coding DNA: TGTGCCAGCCGCGCGGGGGGGGGAAACTATGGCTACACCTTC. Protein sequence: CASRAGGGNYGYTF.

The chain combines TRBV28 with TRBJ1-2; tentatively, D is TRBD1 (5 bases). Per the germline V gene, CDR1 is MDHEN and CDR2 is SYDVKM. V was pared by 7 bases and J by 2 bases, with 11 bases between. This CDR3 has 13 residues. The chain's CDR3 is CASTRRTNYGYTF. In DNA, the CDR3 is TGTGCCAGCACGAGACGGACAAACTATGGCTACACCTTC.

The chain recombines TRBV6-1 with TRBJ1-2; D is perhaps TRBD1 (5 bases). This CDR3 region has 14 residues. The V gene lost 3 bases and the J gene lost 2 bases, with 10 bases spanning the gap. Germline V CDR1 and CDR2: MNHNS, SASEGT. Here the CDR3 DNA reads TGTGCCAGCAGTGACCCAGGGATGAACTATGGCTACACCTTC. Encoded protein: CASSDPGMNYGYTF.

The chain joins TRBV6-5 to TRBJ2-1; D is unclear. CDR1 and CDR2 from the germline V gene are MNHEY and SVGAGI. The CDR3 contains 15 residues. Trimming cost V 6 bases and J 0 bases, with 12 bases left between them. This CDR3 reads CASRLSSGSYNEQFF. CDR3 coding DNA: TGTGCCAGCAGGCTATCATCGGGCTCCTACAATGAGCAGTTCTTC.

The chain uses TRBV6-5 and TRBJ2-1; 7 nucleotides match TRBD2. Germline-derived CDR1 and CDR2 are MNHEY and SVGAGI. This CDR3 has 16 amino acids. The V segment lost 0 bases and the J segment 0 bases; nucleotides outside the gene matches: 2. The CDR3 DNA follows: TGTGCCAGCAGTTACTCGAGGACTAGCTCCTACAATGAGCAGTTCTTC. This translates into CASSYSRTSSYNEQFF.

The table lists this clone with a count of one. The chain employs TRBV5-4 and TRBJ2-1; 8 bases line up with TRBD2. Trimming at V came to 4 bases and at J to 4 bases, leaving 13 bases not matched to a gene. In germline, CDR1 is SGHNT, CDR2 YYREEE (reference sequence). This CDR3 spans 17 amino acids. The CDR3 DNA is TGTGCCAGCAGCGCGGGACTAGGAACGGTCGCTTACAATGAGCAGTTCTTC. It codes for CASSAGLGTVAYNEQFF.

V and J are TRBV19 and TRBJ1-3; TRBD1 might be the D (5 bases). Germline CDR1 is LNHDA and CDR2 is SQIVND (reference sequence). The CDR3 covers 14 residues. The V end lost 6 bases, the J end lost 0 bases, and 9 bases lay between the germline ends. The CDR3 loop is CASSQGYSGNTIYF. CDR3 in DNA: TGTGCCAGTAGCCAGGGCTACTCTGGAAACACCATATATTTT.

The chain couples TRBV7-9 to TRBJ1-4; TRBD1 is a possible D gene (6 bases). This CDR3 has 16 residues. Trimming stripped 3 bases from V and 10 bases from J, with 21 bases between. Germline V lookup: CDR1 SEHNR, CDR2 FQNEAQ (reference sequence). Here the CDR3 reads CASSFGRGGHLGKLFF. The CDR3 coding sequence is TGTGCCAGCAGCTTCGGTCGAGGGGGTCACCTTGGAAAACTGTTTTTT.

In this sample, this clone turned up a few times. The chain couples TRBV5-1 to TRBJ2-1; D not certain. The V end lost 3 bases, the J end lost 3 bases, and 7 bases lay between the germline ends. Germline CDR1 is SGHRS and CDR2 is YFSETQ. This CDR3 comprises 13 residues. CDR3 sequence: CASSSSGYNEQFF. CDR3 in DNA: TGCGCCAGCAGCTCCAGTGGCTACAATGAGCAGTTCTTC. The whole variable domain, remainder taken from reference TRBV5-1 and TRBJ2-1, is KAGVTQTPRYLIKTRGQQVTLSCSPISGHRSVSWYQQTPGQGLQFLFEYFSETQRNKGNFPGRFSGRQFSNSRSEMNVSTLELGDSALYLCASSSSGYNEQFFGPGTRLTVL.